A single sample gave rise to the 16 T cell receptor beta chains below, sequenced in a study of T cell repertoires in cytomegalovirus infection. One entry per CDR3 protein results from TCRdb running MiXCR on the reads. The sample carries some 180,000 distinct CDR3 sequences, approximately 18% recorded once. Sequenced sample: CD8+ T cells from PBMCs. The receptors stem from a human donor in good health (CMV status not recorded). Some clones in this sample may be carry-over from other donors' samples.

This clonotype was detected a few times. The rearrangement links TRBV7-9 to TRBJ1-5; the D gene is possibly TRBD1 (5 bases). Trimming shortened V by 7 bases and J by 8 bases, and 12 bases separated the two germline ends. Germline V gene data show CDR1 as SEHNR and CDR2 as FQNEAQ (reference sequence). The CDR3 has 12 amino acids. The CDR3 DNA reads TGTGCCAGCACCCAGGGCAGGGAGCCCCAGCATTTT. It specifies CASTQGREPQHF.

The CDR3 spells CSVEDRGHGPSTDTQYF. As DNA, the CDR3 is TGCAGCGTTGAAGATCGGGGCCACGGTCCTAGCACAGATACGCAGTATTTT. This rearrangement joins TRBV29-1 to TRBJ2-3; the D call may be TRBD1 or TRBD2 (5 bases each). V dropped 0 bases and J dropped 0 bases, with 16 bases sitting between them. This CDR3 is 17 amino acids long. In germline, CDR1 is SQVTM, CDR2 ANQGSEA.

This clonotype has just a few counts. V usage is TRBV10-2 and J usage is TRBJ2-2; TRBD1 agrees at 7 bases. The V gene end was trimmed by 8 bases and the J gene end by 7 bases; junction bases not matched to a gene: 1. The germline CDR1 and CDR2 sequences are WSHSY and SAAADI. The CDR3 sequence is 11 residues long. CDR3 protein: CASGTVGELFF. CDR3 in DNA: TGCGCCAGCGGGACAGTCGGGGAGCTGTTTTTT.

This clonotype has only a few counts. The chain couples TRBV12-5 to TRBJ2-1; D possibly corresponds to TRBD2 (6 bases). CDR3 length equals 18 residues. The V and J ends lost 0 bases and 8 bases respectively, with 23 bases between them. The germline CDR1 and CDR2 sequences are LGHNT and FRNRAP. CDR3 coding DNA: TGTGCTAGTGGTTTGGTATCTCGGGCTAGCGCCCCATGGGATGAGCAGTTCTTC. Amino acids: CASGLVSRASAPWDEQFF.

This clonotype was detected a few times. The chain couples TRBV4-1 to TRBJ2-3; D gene uncertain. In germline, CDR1 is MGHRA, CDR2 YSYEKL. Trimming shortened V by 2 bases and J by 7 bases, and 19 bases separated the two germline ends. The CDR3 is made up of 16 amino acids. CDR3 nucleotide sequence: TGCGCCAGCAGCCAACCCGCTGAAATTACCTTCAATACGCAGTATTTT. This sequence encodes CASSQPAEITFNTQYF.

The chain couples TRBV5-5 to TRBJ1-1; a weak D match, TRBD1 (5 bases). The CDR3 length is 14 residues. V was pared by 4 bases and J by 1 base, with 11 bases between. From germline, CDR1 is SGHKS and CDR2 YYEKEE (reference sequence). The CDR3 spells CASSVTVRNTEAFF. DNA of the CDR3: TGTGCCAGCAGCGTGACAGTCCGGAACACTGAAGCTTTCTTT.

This clonotype was seen a handful of times. V usage is TRBV7-8 and J usage is TRBJ2-2, with TRBD2 matching over 7 bases. Germline values: CDR1 SGHVS, CDR2 FQNEAQ. J gave up 2 bases and V 2 bases, and 11 bases lay outside the gene matches. The CDR3 sequence is 18 residues long. The CDR3 sequence: CASSLRREGYLNTGELFF. CDR3 nucleotide sequence: TGTGCCAGCAGCTTACGTAGGGAGGGTTACCTAAACACCGGGGAGCTGTTTTTT.

This clonotype came up a few times. J is TRBJ2-7 and V is TRBV7-9, with a possible D match to TRBD2 (7 bases). The V end lost 1 base, the J end lost 5 bases, and 18 bases lay between the germline ends. The germline V gene encodes CDR1 SEHNR and CDR2 FQNEAQ (reference sequence). This CDR3 comprises 16 residues. DNA of the CDR3: TGTGCCAGCAGCTTAGGTGCGGGGGCTATCTTCGACGAGCAGTACTTC. Encoded protein: CASSLGAGAIFDEQYF.

This clonotype appeared a few times. The CDR3 DNA reads TGTGCCAGCAGCTTCCCTGCGATCAGGGGGGAGAGACAGTATTTT. It is translated as CASSFPAIRGERQYF. This chain links TRBV7-8 with TRBJ2-3; possible D gene TRBD1, 7 bases. The V end was cut by 3 bases, the J end by 12 bases, with 22 bases between. This CDR3 has 15 residues. Germline lookup yields CDR1 SGHVS and CDR2 FQNEAQ.

J is TRBJ2-7 and V is TRBV12-3 or TRBV12-4; 8 bases match TRBD1. This CDR3 has 14 amino acids. Losses at the gene ends were 3 bases for V and 5 bases for J; bases not matched to a gene: 6. The CDR3 reads CASSFAGQEDEQYF. DNA of the CDR3: TGTGCCAGCAGTTTCGCGGGACAGGAGGACGAGCAGTACTTC.

The chain carries TRBV7-2 and TRBJ2-7; 9 bases map to TRBD1. Trimming removed 8 bases from V and 4 bases from J; junction bases left unmatched: 3. The CDR3 is 12 residues long. Germline loops: CDR1 SGHTA, CDR2 FQGNSA. The CDR3 spells CASGDRVYEQYF. The CDR3, as DNA: TGTGCCAGCGGGGACAGGGTGTACGAGCAGTACTTC.

In this sample, this clonotype turned up a few times. The chain employs TRBV7-8 and TRBJ2-2; D not certain. The CDR3 contains 15 residues. The V and J ends lost 4 bases and 8 bases respectively, with 17 bases between them. The germline CDR1 and CDR2 sequences are SGHVS and FQNEAQ. The CDR3 region has the DNA TGTGCCAGCAGCTCCTCCCAGCTGGTAAAAGGGGAGCTGTTTTTT. Residues: CASSSSQLVKGELFF.

V and J are TRBV6-2 or TRBV6-3 and TRBJ2-2, with D hard to call. The CDR3 is 18 residues long. From germline, CDR1 is MNHEY and CDR2 SVGEGT. Trimming pared 1 base from V and 0 bases from J, leaving 15 bases between. CDR3 region: CASSYFARMSSNTGELFF. The CDR3 DNA reads TGTGCCAGCAGTTACTTCGCCCGCATGAGCTCGAACACCGGGGAGCTGTTTTTT.

This chain links TRBV29-1 with TRBJ1-2; D might be TRBD1 (5 bases). Germline values: CDR1 SQVTM, CDR2 ANQGSEA. The CDR3 contains 14 residues. V shed 1 base and J shed 3 bases, with 12 bases lying between them. CDR3 DNA: TGCAGCGTTGAAGCAGCCGGGACCTACTATGGCTACACCTTC. This translates into CSVEAAGTYYGYTF.

The genes are TRBV15 and TRBJ2-1; TRBD2 aligns across 8 bases. The germline CDR1 and CDR2 sequences are LNHNV and YYDKDF (reference sequence). The CDR3 totals 17 residues. With 0 bases clipped from V and 7 bases from J, the junction kept 11 bases outside the gene matches. CDR3 sequence: CATSRDRPSGGINEQFF. The CDR3 bases are TGTGCCACCAGCAGAGATCGGCCGAGCGGGGGTATAAATGAGCAGTTCTTC.

Many counts were recorded for this clonotype. The rearrangement joins TRBV7-8 to TRBJ1-2; 7 bases align to TRBD1. Per germline, CDR1 SGHVS and CDR2 FQNEAQ. The CDR3 loop spans 13 amino acids. Losses at the gene ends were 1 base for V and 5 bases for J; bases not matched to a gene: 1. CDR3 nucleotide sequence: TGTGCCAGCAGCTTAGGACAGGGTTATGGCTACACCTTC. Residues: CASSLGQGYGYTF.